A single sample gave rise to the 28 T cell receptor beta chains below, sequenced in a study of T cell repertoires in cytomegalovirus infection. Their recognized antigens are unknown. TCRdb reanalysed the reads using MiXCR and keeps one entry per CDR3 protein. Of hundreds of thousands of distinct CDR3 sequences listed, 31% are singletons. Sequencing used cultured CD8+ T cells from PBMCs, obtained from culture after CMV antigen stimulation. These receptors came from a human donor in good health (CMV status not recorded). Some clones in this sample may be carry-over from other donors' samples.

The gene calls are TRBV5-5 and TRBJ2-7, with TRBD2 matching 9 bases. The ends lost 0 bases at V and 0 bases at J; junction bases unmatched: 7. The CDR3 runs 17 residues. Germline CDR1 is SGHKS and CDR2 is YYEKEE (reference sequence). The CDR3 bases are TGTGCCAGCAGCTTGGAGCTAGCGGGGCTCGACTCCTACGAGCAGTACTTC. It is translated as CASSLELAGLDSYEQYF.

V usage is TRBV27 and J usage is TRBJ1-1; no clear D. The CDR3 has 12 residues. Deletions cut 8 bases from V and 6 bases from J, with 13 bases between. The germline V gene has CDR1 MNHEY and CDR2 SMNVEV (reference sequence). The CDR3: CASATGGAEAFF. The CDR3 DNA reads as TGTGCCAGCGCTACCGGCGGGGCTGAAGCTTTCTTT.

This clonotype showed up just a few times. The chain is built from TRBV20-1 and TRBJ2-5; D is possibly TRBD2 (6 bases). Per germline, CDR1 DFQATT and CDR2 SNEGSKA (reference sequence). V was clipped by 6 bases and J by 4 bases, with 18 bases between them. This CDR3 spans 14 amino acids. CDR3 sequence: CSASGAQRRETQYF. The CDR3 nucleotides read TGCAGTGCCTCGGGAGCCCAAAGGAGAGAGACCCAGTACTTC.

A few counts support this clonotype. The chain carries TRBV2 and TRBJ1-3; D is possibly TRBD1 (5 bases). There are 15 residues in the CDR3. V lost 2 bases to trimming and J lost 3 bases, with 11 bases between them. CDR1 SNHLY and CDR2 FYNNEI come from the germline V gene. CDR3 in amino acids: CASSEIWGSGNTIYF. For the CDR3, the DNA is TGTGCCAGCAGTGAAATATGGGGCAGTGGAAACACCATATATTTT.

This clonotype has only a few counts. The chain couples TRBV28 to TRBJ1-1; D not certain. The germline V and J ends were trimmed by 8 bases and 3 bases, with 13 bases remaining between them. This CDR3 contains 13 residues. Germline CDR1 reads MDHEN; CDR2 reads SYDVKM. This chain's CDR3 is CASCPPSYTEAFF. The CDR3 coding sequence is TGTGCCAGCTGTCCCCCTTCATACACTGAAGCTTTCTTT.

The chain uses TRBV14 and TRBJ1-2; D unclear. This CDR3 is built from 14 residues. CDR1 and CDR2 (germline): SGHDN, FVKESK. The V gene lost 4 bases and the J gene lost 4 bases, with 13 bases spanning the gap. CDR3 coding DNA: TGTGCCAGCAGCCCAGATCCGAGGCCCTATGGCTACACCTTC. It translates to CASSPDPRPYGYTF.

For this clonotype: At one of its ends the junction is not consistent with the germline gene, which may arise from a read error. The gene calls are TRBV7-9 and TRBJ1-1; D ambiguous. This CDR3 has 15 amino acids. CDR1 is SEHNR, CDR2 FQNEAQ, per germline (reference sequence). CDR3 DNA: TGTGCCAGCAGCCTAGCCGTAGGTTTGAACACTGAAGCTTTCTTT. It encodes CASSLAVGLNTEAFF.

This chain connects TRBV9 to TRBJ2-5; D is unclear. V was cut by 0 bases and J by 1 base, with 13 bases left in between. Germline V CDR1 and CDR2: SGDLS, YYNGEE. The CDR3 is 16 residues long. This CDR3 reads CASSVGMRRLQETQYF. DNA for the CDR3: TGTGCCAGCAGCGTAGGGATGAGACGGCTCCAAGAGACCCAGTACTTC.

The rearrangement uses TRBV10-3 and TRBJ2-2, with D unclear. Germline V gene sequence: CDR1 ENHRY, CDR2 SYGVKD. Trimming removed 0 bases from V and 0 bases from J, with 11 bases in between. The CDR3 runs 17 residues. The CDR3 sequence: CAISESAARPNTGELFF. For the CDR3, the DNA is TGTGCCATCAGTGAGTCGGCAGCTAGGCCGAACACCGGGGAGCTGTTTTTT.

The chain combines TRBV20-1 with TRBJ1-4; 7 bases are a match to TRBD1. V shed 3 bases and J 4 bases; nucleotides not matched to a gene: 26. CDR3 size: 21 residues. Germline V lookup: CDR1 DFQATT, CDR2 SNEGSKA (reference sequence). CDR3 residues: CSASGGQQGSPSSSVNEKLFF. In DNA form, the CDR3 reads TGCAGTGCTAGTGGGGGACAGCAGGGGAGCCCGTCGAGCTCTGTTAATGAAAAACTGTTTTTT.

This clonotype has more than one count but fewer than ten. This rearrangement joins TRBV4-1 to TRBJ1-2; no clear D gene. The CDR3 spans 15 residues. V was cut by 3 bases and J by 2 bases, with 13 bases left in between. In germline, CDR1 is MGHRA, CDR2 YSYEKL. CDR3 coding DNA: TGCGCCAGCAGCCAGGGGATGGGCCCCAACTATGGCTACACCTTC. Encoded protein: CASSQGMGPNYGYTF.

This clonotype has just a few counts. The rearrangement joins TRBV7-8 to TRBJ1-2; tentative D call: TRBD1 (6 bases). The CDR3 totals 17 residues. Germline CDR1 reads SGHVS; CDR2 reads FQNEAQ. The V and J ends lost 3 bases and 3 bases respectively, with 20 bases between them. CDR3 protein: CASSFRIEGVRDYGYTF. The DNA for the CDR3 is TGTGCCAGCAGCTTCCGGATCGAGGGGGTGCGGGACTATGGCTACACCTTC.

This clonotype was counted a few times. This rearrangement joins TRBV6-1 to TRBJ1-4; 7 positions agree with TRBD1. The V gene end was trimmed by 3 bases and the J gene end by 4 bases; junction bases not matched to a gene: 14. Germline CDR1 is MNHNS and CDR2 is SASEGT. The CDR3 extends over 18 amino acids. CDR3 nucleotide sequence: TGTGCCAGCAGTGAGGACCTTCTTATGGGACAGAATAATGAAAAACTGTTTTTT. Translation: CASSEDLLMGQNNEKLFF.

The chain combines TRBV28 with TRBJ2-1; D tentatively fits TRBD1 or TRBD2 (6 bases each). Trimming took off 5 bases at V and 6 bases at J, with 20 bases between the two ends. Germline values: CDR1 MDHEN, CDR2 SYDVKM. The CDR3 has 16 residues. CDR3 residues: CASSPPIPGAFNEQFF. DNA for the CDR3: TGTGCCAGCAGTCCCCCCATCCCGGGGGCCTTCAATGAGCAGTTCTTC.

This sequence joins TRBV24-1 and TRBJ2-2; possibly TRBD1 for D (5 bases). The CDR3 is made up of 16 amino acids. Between the trimmed V and J ends, which lost 1 base and 1 base, there was a span of 9 bases. Per the germline V gene, CDR1 is KGHDR and CDR2 is SFDVKD. The CDR3 DNA reads as TGTGCCACCAGTGATTTCAAAGACAGGAACACCGGGGAGCTGTTTTTT. As protein: CATSDFKDRNTGELFF.

This clonotype was seen more than once but under ten times. The J gene is TRBJ1-3, the V gene TRBV20-1; D remains unclear. Per the germline V gene, CDR1 is DFQATT and CDR2 is SNEGSKA (reference sequence). V lost 2 bases and J lost 4, with 6 bases in between. The CDR3 is 12 amino acids. The chain's CDR3 is CSARFGGNTIYF. The CDR3 nucleotides read TGCAGTGCTAGATTTGGGGGAAACACCATATATTTT.

The chain employs TRBV11-1 and TRBJ1-1; the D gene is possibly TRBD1 (5 bases). CDR3 length equals 16 residues. V gave up 3 bases and J gave up 3 bases, with 17 bases separating them. Germline V gives CDR1 SGHAT, CDR2 FQDESV (reference sequence). Here the CDR3 reads CASSLGLRSLDTEAFF. CDR3 in DNA: TGTGCCAGCAGCTTGGGACTCCGAAGCTTGGACACTGAAGCTTTCTTT.

The V gene is TRBV6-2 or TRBV6-3, the J gene TRBJ2-7, with D tentatively TRBD2 (5 bases). The germline CDR1 and CDR2 sequences are MNHEY and SVGEGT. This CDR3 spans 13 amino acids. For the CDR3, the DNA is TGTGTCACAATGGAGGTCGGAGACTACGAGCAGTACGTC. This translates into CVTMEVGDYEQYV.

The V and J genes are TRBV3-1 and TRBJ1-1, with D hard to call. V was cut by 5 bases and J by 0 bases, with 16 bases left in between. The CDR3 is 16 residues long. Germline V gene sequence: CDR1 LGHDT, CDR2 YNNKEL (reference sequence). This CDR3 is CASSNVGLGVNTEAFF. The CDR3 DNA sequence: TGTGCCAGCAGCAATGTTGGCCTCGGGGTGAACACTGAAGCTTTCTTT.

This chain's CDR3 is CSATVVSRRGYQETQYF. CDR3 nucleotides: TGCAGTGCTACCGTCGTGAGTCGGAGGGGGTACCAAGAGACCCAGTACTTC. This chain links TRBV20-1 with TRBJ2-5; D is perhaps TRBD1 or TRBD2 (6 bases each). Germline assignment: CDR1 DFQATT and CDR2 SNEGSKA (reference sequence). The length of the CDR3 is 17 residues. V lost 4 bases, J lost 0 bases, and 21 bases lay in between.

The chain uses TRBV4-3 and TRBJ1-1; D possibly corresponds to TRBD1 (6 bases). The CDR3 sequence is 13 residues long. Trimming took 5 bases from V and 10 from J, leaving 17 bases between them. CDR1 is LGHNA and CDR2 is YSLEER in the germline V gene. The CDR3 reads CASSEDRKDGAFF. For the CDR3, the DNA is TGCGCCAGCAGCGAGGACAGAAAGGATGGAGCTTTCTTT.

The CDR3 here is CASSEGQGTNEKLFF. The DNA of the CDR3 is TGTGCCAGCAGTGAGGGACAGGGGACTAATGAAAAACTGTTTTTT. The gene calls are TRBV6-1 and TRBJ1-4; 10 positions agree with TRBD1. The ends lost 3 bases at V and 2 bases at J; junction bases unmatched: 0. The length of the CDR3 is 15 residues. CDR1 MNHNS and CDR2 SASEGT come from the germline V gene.

This clonotype turned up a few times. V is TRBV27 and J is TRBJ1-1; 8 bases are shared with TRBD1. V gave up 7 bases and J gave up 0 bases; unmatched junction bases: 13. This CDR3 spans 17 amino acids. The germline gives CDR1 MNHEY, CDR2 SMNVEV (reference sequence). As DNA, the CDR3 is TGTGCCAGCATGAGGGACAGGAGAGGGGGTTTGAACACTGAAGCTTTCTTT. Translated, it gives CASMRDRRGGLNTEAFF.

V usage is TRBV12-3 or TRBV12-4 and J usage is TRBJ2-3; a possible D gene is TRBD1 (6 bases). This CDR3 spans 13 amino acids. Trimming left V 6 bases short and J 2 bases short, with 9 bases between. CDR3 sequence reads: CASRDSFTDTQYF. The CDR3 DNA follows: TGTGCCAGCAGGGACAGTTTCACAGATACGCAGTATTTT.

V is TRBV7-9 and J is TRBJ1-1, with TRBD1 matching over 7 bases. V lost 5 bases, J lost 3 bases, and 6 bases stayed unmatched. The CDR3 is 14 amino acids. CDR1 is SEHNR, CDR2 FQNEAQ, per germline (reference sequence). Here the CDR3 DNA reads TGTGCCAGCAGCCCCCCCACAGGGGACACTGAAGCTTTCTTT. The encoded protein is CASSPPTGDTEAFF.

This clonotype was seen a handful of times. This chain joins TRBV19 and TRBJ2-3, with 11 positions matching TRBD2. The germline CDR1 and CDR2 sequences are LNHDA and SQIVND (reference sequence). This CDR3 has 16 amino acids. V was clipped by 5 bases and J by 2 bases; unmatched bases: 6. CDR3 amino acids: CASSPPTSGVTDTQYF. DNA of the CDR3: TGTGCCAGTAGTCCACCGACTAGCGGGGTCACAGATACGCAGTATTTT.

This chain connects TRBV7-9 to TRBJ1-1; D uncertain. The CDR3 has 11 amino acids. Germline V CDR1 and CDR2: SEHNR, FQNEAQ (reference sequence). V was pared by 5 bases and J by 10 bases, with 11 bases between. The CDR3 nucleotides are TGTGCCAGCAGCCCAGACCCGGTAGCTTTCTTT. Its protein is CASSPDPVAFF.

In this sample, this clonotype turned up many times. The chain uses TRBV5-6 and TRBJ1-1; tentatively, D is TRBD1 (5 bases). V was cut by 2 bases and J by 2 bases, with 10 bases left in between. The V gene's germline CDR1 is SGHDT and CDR2 YYEEEE. This CDR3 contains 14 residues. This CDR3 reads CASSLGVGNTEAFF. The CDR3 nucleotides are TGTGCCAGCAGCTTAGGGGTTGGCAACACTGAAGCTTTCTTT.